The 15 T cell receptor beta chains reported below all come from one sample, sequenced in a study of blood T cell repertoires in COVID-19. Here immunoSEQ multiplex PCR was the method, and the copy in TCRdb shows in-frame clones only, minus some. This table holds some 250,000 clones, around four fifths found once. Sequencing was carried out using peripheral blood. These receptors all come from a man aged 30 to 39 who had recovered from COVID-19.

The gene calls are TRBV2 and TRBJ2-5, with 7 positions matching TRBD2. The CDR3 is 16 residues long. From germline, CDR1 is SNHLY and CDR2 FYNNEI. Losses at the gene ends were 2 bases for V and 3 bases for J; bases not matched to a gene: 9. In nucleotides, the CDR3 is TGTGCCAGCAGTGAAAGTCTAGCTGGGGGGGAAGAGACCCAGTACTTC. Translating it yields CASSESLAGGEETQYF.

Comments on this clone: This sample includes further DNA sequences coding for the same CDR3. CDR3 DNA sequence: TGTGCCAGCAGCTGGGGACAGGGGACTGAAGCTTTCTTT. This sequence encodes CASSWGQGTEAFF. The rearrangement links TRBV7-3 to TRBJ1-1; 10 bases match TRBD1. The V and J ends lost 4 bases and 5 bases, in that order; junction bases with no gene match: 1. This CDR3 is built from 13 residues. Germline V gene data show CDR1 as SGHTA and CDR2 as FQGTGA.

About this clone: Given a much more abundant clone one base away, this may be a read error. The chain recombines TRBV6-5 with TRBJ1-5; 7 bases fit TRBD1. This CDR3 has 13 residues. V lost 4 bases and J lost 7; bases outside the gene matches: 4. Germline CDR1 MNHEY, CDR2 SVGAGI. The CDR3 loop reads CASSSTGKQPQHF. In DNA, the CDR3 is TGTGCCAGCAGTTCGACAGGGAAGCAGCCCCAGCATTTT.

The chain links TRBV3-1 (or the pseudogene TRBV3-2) to TRBJ2-5; no clear D. This CDR3 region has 13 residues. Germline loops: CDR1 LGHDT, CDR2 YNNKEL (reference sequence). With 1 base removed from V and 5 bases from J, the gap between germline ends came to 8 bases. CDR3: CASSQVRAETQYF. The CDR3 DNA is TGTGCCAGCAGCCAAGTCCGCGCGGAGACCCAGTACTTC.

The chain combines TRBV4-2 with TRBJ2-5, with 9 positions matching TRBD1. Germline CDR1 LGHNA, CDR2 YNFKEQ. The CDR3 length is 14 residues. V trimming: 1 base; J trimming: 7 bases; junction bases outside the gene matches: 4. CDR3 sequence (DNA): TGTGCCAGCAGCCAAGGACAGGGGGTCGGGACCCAGTACTTC. Amino acids: CASSQGQGVGTQYF.

The chain is built from TRBV5-1 and TRBJ2-2; TRBD2 matches at 10 bases. The length of the CDR3 is 17 residues. CDR1 and CDR2 (germline): SGHRS, YFSETQ. V was pared by 7 bases and J by 6 bases, with 15 bases of the junction left unmatched. As DNA, the CDR3 is TGCGCCAGCTCTTTTACCGGGGCTAGCGGGGGATCCGGGGAGCTGTTTTTT. Translated, it gives CASSFTGASGGSGELFF.

J is TRBJ1-2 and V is TRBV5-5; 7 bases align to TRBD1. Germline assignment: CDR1 SGHKS and CDR2 YYEKEE (reference sequence). The V and J ends lost 5 bases and 6 bases, in that order; junction bases with no gene match: 7. The CDR3 has 13 amino acids. The CDR3 nucleotides are TGTGCCAGCAGTCAGACAGGGTCCGATGGCTACACCTTC. Its translation is CASSQTGSDGYTF.

This clone was counted between two and nine times. The V call is TRBV11-2, the J call TRBJ1-1; no firm D call. Germline V gene data show CDR1 as SGHAT and CDR2 as FQNNGV. The CDR3 spans 13 residues. Trimming removed 0 bases at V and 8 bases at J, with 10 bases between. The CDR3 region has the DNA TGTGCCAGCAGCTTAGAGCGGGGAAAGGAAGCTTTCTTT. Amino acid sequence: CASSLERGKEAFF.

The V gene is TRBV5-1, the J gene TRBJ1-2; 10 positions agree with TRBD1. The CDR3 covers 16 residues. Trimming cost V 2 bases and J 5 bases; bases outside gene matches: 9. Germline V gene data show CDR1 as SGHRS and CDR2 as YFSETQ. CDR3 bases: TGCGCCAGCAGCTTCGAGACAGGGGGCGCAGGGTATGGCTACACCTTC. Translation gives CASSFETGGAGYGYTF.

CDR3 in amino acids: CASSLGQGGNTIYF. CDR3 in DNA: TGTGCCAGCAGCCTTGGACAGGGTGGAAACACCATATATTTT. The chain carries TRBV14 and TRBJ1-3, with 8 bases aligning to TRBD1. The V segment lost 4 bases and the J segment 3 bases; nucleotides outside the gene matches: 2. Germline V lookup: CDR1 SGHDN, CDR2 FVKESK. The length of the CDR3 is 14 residues.

The chain has TRBV5-5 and TRBJ1-3; D remains ambiguous. The CDR3 is made up of 16 amino acids. Germline CDR1 SGHKS, CDR2 YYEKEE (reference sequence). V was clipped by 0 bases and J by 2 bases, with 12 bases between them. This CDR3 reads CASSLAIFQTGNTIYF. CDR3 DNA: TGTGCCAGCAGCTTGGCCATTTTTCAGACTGGAAACACCATATATTTT.

This clone is a singleton in its sample. This chain joins TRBV3-1 (or the pseudogene TRBV3-2) and TRBJ1-6; TRBD1 matches at 9 bases. Germline loops: CDR1 LGHDT, CDR2 YNNKEL (reference sequence). J lost 7 bases, V lost 0 bases, and 13 bases had no gene match. This CDR3 has 19 amino acids. The CDR3 region has the DNA TGTGCCAGCAGCCAAGATCTGTCTTGGGGACAGGGACCGAATTCACCCCTCCACTTT. Protein: CASSQDLSWGQGPNSPLHF.

This clone occurred many times. The chain employs TRBV3-1 (or the pseudogene TRBV3-2) and TRBJ1-1, with D possibly being TRBD1 (5 bases). The CDR3 consists of 14 residues. Trimming took off 1 base at V and 6 bases at J, with 12 bases between the two ends. Germline-derived CDR1 and CDR2 are LGHDT and YNNKEL (reference sequence). The CDR3 region is CASSQAGAPPEAFF. The DNA for the CDR3 is TGTGCCAGCAGCCAAGCTGGGGCTCCCCCTGAAGCTTTCTTT.

The chain couples TRBV4-1 to TRBJ2-5; 8 bases are shared with TRBD1. Per the germline V gene, CDR1 is MGHRA and CDR2 is YSYEKL. V trimming: 4 bases; J trimming: 5 bases; junction bases outside the gene matches: 12. The CDR3 loop spans 16 amino acids. The CDR3 region has the DNA TGCGCCAGCAGCCGAAACTACAGGGGGTCATACGAGACCCAGTACTTC. This gives the protein CASSRNYRGSYETQYF.

The chain carries TRBV5-1 and TRBJ1-1; TRBD1 matches at 9 bases. J was trimmed by 1 base and V by 4 bases; bases with no gene match: 11. CDR3 length: 17 residues. CDR1 and CDR2 from the germline V gene are SGHRS and YFSETQ. This chain's CDR3 is CASSTSGTGYGNTEAFF. As DNA, the CDR3 is TGCGCCAGCAGCACCTCCGGGACAGGGTACGGGAACACTGAAGCTTTCTTT.